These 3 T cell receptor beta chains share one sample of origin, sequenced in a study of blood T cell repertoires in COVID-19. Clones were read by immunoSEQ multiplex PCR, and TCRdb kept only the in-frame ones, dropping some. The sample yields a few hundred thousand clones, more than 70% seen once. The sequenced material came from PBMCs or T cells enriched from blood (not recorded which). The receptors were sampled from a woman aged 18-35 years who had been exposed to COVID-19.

The CDR3 here is CASSTYSDRGNQPQHF. DNA of the CDR3: TGTGCCAGTAGTACCTACTCGGACAGGGGTAATCAGCCCCAGCATTTT. The chain employs TRBV19 and TRBJ1-5; 9 positions match TRBD1. The CDR3 sequence is 16 residues long. V was pared by 4 bases and J by 4 bases, with 8 bases of the junction left unmatched. Germline V CDR1 and CDR2: LNHDA, SQIVND (reference sequence).

DNA for the CDR3: TGTGCCAGCAGTTTTGGGCAGGGTGGAGGCTACACCTTC. Its protein product is CASSFGQGGGYTF. The chain carries TRBV27 and TRBJ1-2; possible D gene TRBD1, 5 bases. The length of the CDR3 is 13 residues. Trimming pared 3 bases from V and 8 bases from J, leaving 13 bases between. CDR1 and CDR2 from the germline V gene are MNHEY and SMNVEV (reference sequence).

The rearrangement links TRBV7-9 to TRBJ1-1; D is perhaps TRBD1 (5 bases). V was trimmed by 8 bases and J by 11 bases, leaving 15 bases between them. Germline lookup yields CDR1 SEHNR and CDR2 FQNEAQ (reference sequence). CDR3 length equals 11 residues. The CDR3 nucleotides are TGTGCCAGCGCGACAGTTAAGGTGGCTTTCTTT. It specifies CASATVKVAFF. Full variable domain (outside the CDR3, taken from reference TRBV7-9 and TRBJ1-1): DTGVSQNPRHKITKRGQNVTFRCDPISEHNRLYWYRQTLGQGPEFLTYFQNEAQLEKSRLLSDRFSAERPKGSFSTLEIQRTEQGDSAMYLCASATVKVAFFGQGTRLTVV.